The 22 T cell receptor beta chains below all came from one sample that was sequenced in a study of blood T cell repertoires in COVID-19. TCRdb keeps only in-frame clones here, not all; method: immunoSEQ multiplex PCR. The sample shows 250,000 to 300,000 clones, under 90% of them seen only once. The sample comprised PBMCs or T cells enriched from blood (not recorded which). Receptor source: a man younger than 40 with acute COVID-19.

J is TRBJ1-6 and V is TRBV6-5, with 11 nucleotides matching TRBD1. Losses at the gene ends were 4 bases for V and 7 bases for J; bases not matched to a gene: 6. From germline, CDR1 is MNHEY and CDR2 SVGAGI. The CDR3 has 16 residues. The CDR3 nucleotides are TGTGCCAGCAGTTCATGGGACAGGGGGGTAAATTCACCCCTCCACTTT. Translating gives CASSSWDRGVNSPLHF.

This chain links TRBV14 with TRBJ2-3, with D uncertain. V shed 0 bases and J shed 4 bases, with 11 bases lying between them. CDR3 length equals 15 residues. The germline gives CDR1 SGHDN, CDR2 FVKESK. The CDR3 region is CASSQDLISADTQYF. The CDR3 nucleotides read TGTGCCAGCAGCCAAGATCTTATTTCGGCAGATACGCAGTATTTT.

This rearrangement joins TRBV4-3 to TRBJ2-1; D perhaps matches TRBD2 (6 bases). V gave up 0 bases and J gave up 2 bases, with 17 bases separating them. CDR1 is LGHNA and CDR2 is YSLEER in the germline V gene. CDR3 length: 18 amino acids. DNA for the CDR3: TGCGCCAGCAGCCAAGATGAGGTCGGGAGCCATACCTACAATGAGCAGTTCTTC. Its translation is CASSQDEVGSHTYNEQFF.

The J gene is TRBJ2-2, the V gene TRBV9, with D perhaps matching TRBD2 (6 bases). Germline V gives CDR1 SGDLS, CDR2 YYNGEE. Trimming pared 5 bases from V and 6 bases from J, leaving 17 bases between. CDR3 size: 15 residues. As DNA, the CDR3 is TGTGCCAGCAGGGGGCGGGGCGGAGGATCCGGGGAGCTGTTTTTT. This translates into CASRGRGGGSGELFF.

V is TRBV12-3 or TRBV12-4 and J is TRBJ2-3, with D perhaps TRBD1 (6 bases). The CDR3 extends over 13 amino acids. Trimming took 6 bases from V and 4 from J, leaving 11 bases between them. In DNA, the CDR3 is TGTGCCAGCAGATCCAGGGGAGCAGATACGCAGTATTTT. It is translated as CASRSRGADTQYF.

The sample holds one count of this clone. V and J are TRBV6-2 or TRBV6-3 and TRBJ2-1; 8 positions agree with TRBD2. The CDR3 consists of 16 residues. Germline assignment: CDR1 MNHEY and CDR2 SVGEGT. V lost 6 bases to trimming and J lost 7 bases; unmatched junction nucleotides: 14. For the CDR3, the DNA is TGTGCCAGCAGCCGGCCTAGGGGGGTAGCGGGGAATGAGCAGTTCTTC. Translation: CASSRPRGVAGNEQFF.

CDR3 in amino acids: CASSSTLGLYGYTF. CDR3 nucleotide sequence: TGTGCCAGCAGTTCTACTCTCGGACTCTATGGCTACACCTTC. The rearrangement links TRBV28 to TRBJ1-2; D call uncertain. From germline, CDR1 is MDHEN and CDR2 SYDVKM. Trimming took 4 bases from V and 4 from J, leaving 13 bases between them. The CDR3 loop spans 14 amino acids.

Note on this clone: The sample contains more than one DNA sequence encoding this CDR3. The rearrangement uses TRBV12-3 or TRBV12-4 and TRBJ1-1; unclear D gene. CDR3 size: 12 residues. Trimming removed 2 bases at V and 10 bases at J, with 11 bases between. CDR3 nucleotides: TGTGCCAGCAGTTTAACAGCAACCCGAGCTTTCTTT. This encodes CASSLTATRAFF.

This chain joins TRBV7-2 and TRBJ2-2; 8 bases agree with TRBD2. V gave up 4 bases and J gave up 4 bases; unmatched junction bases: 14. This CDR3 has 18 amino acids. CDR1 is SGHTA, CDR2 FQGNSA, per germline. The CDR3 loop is CASSSQLTSGPSTGELFF. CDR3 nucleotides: TGTGCCAGCAGCTCCCAACTTACTAGCGGTCCCTCCACCGGGGAGCTGTTTTTT.

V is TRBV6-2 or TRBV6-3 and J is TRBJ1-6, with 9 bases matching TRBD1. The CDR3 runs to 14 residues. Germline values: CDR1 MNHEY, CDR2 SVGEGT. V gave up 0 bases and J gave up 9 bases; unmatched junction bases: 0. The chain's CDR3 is CASSYSTGGSPLHF. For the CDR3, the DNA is TGTGCCAGCAGTTACTCGACAGGGGGTTCACCCCTCCACTTT.

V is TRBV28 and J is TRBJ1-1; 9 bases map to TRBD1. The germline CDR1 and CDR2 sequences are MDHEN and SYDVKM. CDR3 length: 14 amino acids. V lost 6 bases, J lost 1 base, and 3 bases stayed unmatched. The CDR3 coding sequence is TGTGCCAGCAGAACACAGGGGGCGAACACTGAAGCTTTCTTT. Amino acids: CASRTQGANTEAFF. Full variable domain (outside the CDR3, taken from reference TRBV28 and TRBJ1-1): DVKVTQSSRYLVKRTGEKVFLECVQDMDHENMFWYRQDPGLGLRLIYFSYDVKMKEKGDIPEGYSVSREKKERFSLILESASTNQTSMYLCASRTQGANTEAFFGQGTRLTVV.

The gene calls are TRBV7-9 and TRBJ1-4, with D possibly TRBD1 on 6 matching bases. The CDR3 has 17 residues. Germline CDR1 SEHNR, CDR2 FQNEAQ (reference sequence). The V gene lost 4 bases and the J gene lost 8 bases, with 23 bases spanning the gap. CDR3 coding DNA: TGTGCCAGCAGCTCCCCGGAGAGGGGGGGGTTTTTGGAAAAACTGTTTTTT. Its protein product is CASSSPERGGFLEKLFF.

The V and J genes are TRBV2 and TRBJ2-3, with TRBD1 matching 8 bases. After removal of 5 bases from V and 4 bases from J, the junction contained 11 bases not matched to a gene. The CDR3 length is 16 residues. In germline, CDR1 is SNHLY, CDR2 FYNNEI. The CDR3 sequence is CASSTGQGGRSDTQYF. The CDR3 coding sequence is TGTGCCAGCAGTACAGGACAGGGAGGTCGGTCAGATACGCAGTATTTT.

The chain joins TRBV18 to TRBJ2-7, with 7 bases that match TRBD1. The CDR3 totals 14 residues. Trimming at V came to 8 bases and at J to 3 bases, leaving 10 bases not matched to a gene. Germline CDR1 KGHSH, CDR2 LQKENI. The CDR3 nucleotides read TGTGCCAGCGGCGAGACAGGGACCATCTACGAGCAGTACGTC. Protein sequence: CASGETGTIYEQYV.

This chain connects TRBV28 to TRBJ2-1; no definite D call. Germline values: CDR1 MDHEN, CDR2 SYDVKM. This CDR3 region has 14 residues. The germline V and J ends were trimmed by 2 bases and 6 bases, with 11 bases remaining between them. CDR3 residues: CASSLRRRFNEQFF. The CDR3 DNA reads TGTGCCAGCAGTTTACGCCGCCGGTTCAATGAGCAGTTCTTC. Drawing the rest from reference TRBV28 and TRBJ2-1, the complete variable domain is DVKVTQSSRYLVKRTGEKVFLECVQDMDHENMFWYRQDPGLGLRLIYFSYDVKMKEKGDIPEGYSVSREKKERFSLILESASTNQTSMYLCASSLRRRFNEQFFGPGTRLTVL.

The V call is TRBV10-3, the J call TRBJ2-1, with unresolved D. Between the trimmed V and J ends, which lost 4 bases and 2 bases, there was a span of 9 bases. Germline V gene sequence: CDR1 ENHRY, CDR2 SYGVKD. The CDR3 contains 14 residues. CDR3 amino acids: CAISGKQTYNEQFF. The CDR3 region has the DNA TGTGCCATCAGTGGGAAACAGACCTACAATGAGCAGTTCTTC.

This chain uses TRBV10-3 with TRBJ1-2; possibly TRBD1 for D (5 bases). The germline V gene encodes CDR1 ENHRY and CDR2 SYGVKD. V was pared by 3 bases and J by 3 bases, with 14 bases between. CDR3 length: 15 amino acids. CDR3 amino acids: CAISDPDSTYYGYTF. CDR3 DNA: TGTGCCATCAGTGACCCCGACAGTACTTACTATGGCTACACCTTC.

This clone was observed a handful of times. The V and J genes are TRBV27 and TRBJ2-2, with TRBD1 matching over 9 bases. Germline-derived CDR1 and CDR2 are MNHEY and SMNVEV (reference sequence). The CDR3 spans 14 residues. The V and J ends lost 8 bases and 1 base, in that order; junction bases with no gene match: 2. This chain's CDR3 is CASQTGGNTGELFF. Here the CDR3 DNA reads TGTGCCAGCCAGACAGGGGGGAACACCGGGGAGCTGTTTTTT.

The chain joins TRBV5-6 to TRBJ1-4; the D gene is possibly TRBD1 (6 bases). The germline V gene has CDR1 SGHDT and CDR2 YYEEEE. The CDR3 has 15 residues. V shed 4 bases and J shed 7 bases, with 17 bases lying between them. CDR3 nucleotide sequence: TGTGCCAGCAGCCTAAGGACAGTTCGAATTGAAAAACTGTTTTTT. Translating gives CASSLRTVRIEKLFF.

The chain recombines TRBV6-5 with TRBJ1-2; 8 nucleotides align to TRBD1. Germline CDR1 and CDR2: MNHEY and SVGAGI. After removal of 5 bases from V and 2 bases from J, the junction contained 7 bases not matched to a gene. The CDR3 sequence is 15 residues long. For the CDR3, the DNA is TGTGCCAGCAGTCAACCGGGACAGGCGAACTATGGCTACACCTTC. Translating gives CASSQPGQANYGYTF.

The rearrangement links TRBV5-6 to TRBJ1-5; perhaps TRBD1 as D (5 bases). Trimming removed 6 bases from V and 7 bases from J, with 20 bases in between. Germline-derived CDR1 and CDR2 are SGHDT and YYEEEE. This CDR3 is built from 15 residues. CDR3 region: CASTAGQGWNQPQHF. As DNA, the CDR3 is TGTGCCAGCACCGCCGGGCAGGGATGGAACCAGCCCCAGCATTTT.

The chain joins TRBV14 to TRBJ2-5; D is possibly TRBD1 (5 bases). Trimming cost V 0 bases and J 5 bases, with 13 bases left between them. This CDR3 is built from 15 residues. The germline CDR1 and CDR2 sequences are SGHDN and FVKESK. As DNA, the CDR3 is TGTGCCAGCAGCCAAGATCTGTCAGCAGGGGAGACCCAGTACTTC. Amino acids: CASSQDLSAGETQYF.